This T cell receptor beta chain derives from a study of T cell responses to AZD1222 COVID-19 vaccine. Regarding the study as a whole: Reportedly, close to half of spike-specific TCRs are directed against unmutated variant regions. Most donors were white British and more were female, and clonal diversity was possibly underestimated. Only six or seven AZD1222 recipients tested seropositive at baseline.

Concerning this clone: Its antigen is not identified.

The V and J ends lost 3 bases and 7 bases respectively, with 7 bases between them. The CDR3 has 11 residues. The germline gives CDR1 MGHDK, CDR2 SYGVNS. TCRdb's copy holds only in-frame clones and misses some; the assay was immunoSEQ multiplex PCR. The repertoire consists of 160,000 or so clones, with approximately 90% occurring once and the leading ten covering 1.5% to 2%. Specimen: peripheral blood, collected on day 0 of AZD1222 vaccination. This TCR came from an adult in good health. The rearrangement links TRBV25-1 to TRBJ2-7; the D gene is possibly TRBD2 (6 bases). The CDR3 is CASSEGLEQYF. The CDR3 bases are TGTGCCAGCAGTGAGGGACTGGAGCAGTACTTC.